This TCR beta chain comes out of a study of T cell responses to AZD1222 COVID-19 vaccine. Study-level background: Pooling of second doses given at about 4 or about 12 weeks was done. General study findings and limits: Most donors were white British and more were female, and clonal diversity was possibly underestimated. There were repertoire samples only from the period after the peak T cell response.

In the case of this clone: Its cognate antigen is unknown. This sample also contains other DNA sequences that code for the same CDR3.

The repertoire was sequenced with immunoSEQ multiplex PCR; TCRdb's copy has only in-frame clones and lacks some. In the table there are around 150,000 clones, 75% to 90% of which are singletons. Germline lookup yields CDR1 SGHTA and CDR2 FQGTGA. V dropped 5 bases and J dropped 3; count of bases not matched to a gene: 3. CDR3 length: 16 residues. The chain uses TRBV7-3 and TRBJ2-3; the match to TRBD2 covers 15 bases. This clonotype originated in an adult in good health. Source: peripheral blood, taken on day 0 of AZD1222 vaccination. The CDR3 bases are TGTGCCAGCAGCCTAGGACTAGCGGGGGGGACAGATACGCAGTATTTT. Protein sequence: CASSLGLAGGTDTQYF.